These T cell receptor beta chains were read from a single sample in a study of shared clonotypes between healthy human individuals. Produced via immunoSEQ multiplex PCR; TCRdb's table is partial and in-frame only. Among 950,000 to 1,100,000 clones listed, about 77% were seen once. The specimen was memory CD4+ T cells sorted from blood. These receptors originate from a man younger than 35 in good health. The CDR3 runs from the conserved cysteine through the conserved F or W. D genes are given only for firm matches. Not all rows give a size; the values are once, few, many and, for expanded clones, a class.

v_gene	d_gene	abundance	j_gene	CDR3nt	CDR3aa
TRBV5-1	NA	once	TRBJ1-2	TGCGCCAGCAGCTCAGGCGGGGCCACCTCCGAGGGCTACACCTTC	CASSSGGATSEGYTF
TRBV6-6	NA	few	TRBJ1-5	TGTGCCAGCAGGGGCAGATTTTCTCAGCCCCAGCATTTT	CASRGRFSQPQHF
TRBV10-1	NA	many	TRBJ2-7	TGCGCCAGCATTGTCCTGGCCCCGAAGAACTACGAGCAGTACTTC	CASIVLAPKNYEQYF
TRBV5-1	NA	NA	TRBJ2-1	TGCGCCAGCAGCTTGGATCCCCGGGTGGTGGGCAATGAGCAGTTCTTC	CASSLDPRVVGNEQFF
TRBV7-2	NA	NA	TRBJ2-3	TGTGCCAGCAGCTTAGAAAGGGGAGAAGCGCAGTATTTT	CASSLERGEAQYF
TRBV5-6	NA	few	TRBJ1-5	TGTGCCAGCAGCTTGGAGGCCGGGGGGCCCGGTCAGCCCCAGCATTTT	CASSLEAGGPGQPQHF
TRBV2	NA	NA	TRBJ2-7	TGTGCCAGCAGTGTTAGTGGCAGGGTCGCCTACGAGCAGTACTTC	CASSVSGRVAYEQYF
TRBV5-4	NA	NA	TRBJ1-6	TGTGCCAGCAGCTTGGGGGGCAGCTCCTATAATTCACCCCTCCACTTT	CASSLGGSSYNSPLHF
TRBV7-9	NA	once	TRBJ2-7	TGTGCCAGCAGTCTCTCGAGCGAGCAGTACTTC	CASSLSSEQYF
TRBV5-1	NA	NA	TRBJ2-1	TGCGCCAGCAGCGTCGGGACTCATACCTACAATGAGCAGTTCTTC	CASSVGTHTYNEQFF
TRBV30	TRBD1	NA	TRBJ1-2	TGTGCCTGGAGTGCCGGGACAGGGAGGGGCTACACCTTC	CAWSAGTGRGYTF
TRBV6-4	NA	NA	TRBJ2-6	TGTGCCAGCAGTGACCAGGCCTCTGGGGCCAACGTCCTGACTTTC	CASSDQASGANVLTF
TRBV19	NA	few	TRBJ2-7	TGTGCCAGTAGTTCAGGGCACACCTACGAGCAGTACTTC	CASSSGHTYEQYF